The clone carrying this T cell receptor (beta chain) appeared a few times. Antigen specificity is unknown. The data were taken from a study of blood T cells in healthy people across ages. The CDR3 is made up of 16 amino acids. Looked up from germline, CDR1 is LGHNA and CDR2 is YSLEER. V lost 1 base to trimming and J lost 4 bases; unmatched junction nucleotides: 7. A second PCR of roughly 7 to 11 cycles used a sample-barcoded 5' primer and a J-beta primer mix. TCRdb reanalysed the 5' RACE reads using MiXCR and keeps one entry per CDR3 protein. The data show 540,000 or so distinct CDR3 sequences, 27% seen once. Study-wide results and caveats: CMV infection status of these donors was not known.

This TCR came from a woman in her 70s in good health. The V gene is TRBV4-3, the J gene TRBJ1-2, with 9 bases matching TRBD1. The sample taken for sequencing was blood. CDR3 region: CASSQGPGQGAYGYTF. The CDR3 DNA follows: TGCGCCAGCAGCCAAGGGCCGGGACAGGGAGCCTATGGCTACACCTTC.